The 3 T cell receptor beta chains listed next were all sequenced from one sample in a study of blood T cell repertoires in COVID-19. TCRdb keeps only in-frame clones here, not all; method: immunoSEQ multiplex PCR. Found here are around 79,000 clones, around 83% of them singletons; the top ten hold more than 5%. The sequenced material came from peripheral blood. The source of these receptors is a woman in her fifties or sixties with acute or convalescent COVID-19.

This chain joins TRBV14 and TRBJ1-1; D is uncertain. Germline loops: CDR1 SGHDN, CDR2 FVKESK. The length of the CDR3 is 15 residues. Trimming stripped 0 bases from V and 5 bases from J, with 13 bases between. CDR3 sequence: CASSQESGYRTEAFF. For the CDR3, the DNA is TGTGCCAGCAGCCAAGAATCAGGTTATCGAACTGAAGCTTTCTTT.

Relative to its sample, this clone is medium-sized. The chain combines TRBV19 with TRBJ1-6; D might be TRBD1 (6 bases). Germline-derived CDR1 and CDR2 are LNHDA and SQIVND (reference sequence). V lost 1 base and J lost 12, with 13 bases in between. There are 14 residues in the CDR3. The CDR3 sequence is CASSIVQGSVPLHF. The CDR3 nucleotides read TGTGCCAGTAGTATAGTCCAGGGGAGCGTACCCCTCCACTTT.

The chain employs TRBV12-2 and TRBJ1-2; the table assigns TRBD1, which was not confirmed against the DNA. TRBV12-2 is described as a pseudogene. The CDR3 is 14 amino acids. CDR3 in DNA: TGTGCAAGTCGCGGGGACAGGGTAATAAGTGGCTACACCTTC. The encoded protein is CASRGDRVISGYTF.